Described below is a single TCR beta chain sequence and its context. Its specificity is unknown. V was clipped by 9 bases and J by 7 bases, with 13 bases between them. This CDR3 region has 13 residues. CDR1 and CDR2 from the germline V gene are MNHNY and SVGAGI (reference sequence). This sample is drawn from a study of cytomegalovirus exposure and HLA in healthy donors. Study findings and constraints: Across donors, most TCRs were seen rarely, yet some public ones were widespread. In a later analysis, parvovirus B19, influenza, CMV and Epstein-Barr virus appeared linked to several top co-occurrence clusters.

Among the donors, all were healthy bone marrow donors. Primers included in the PCR were 60 Vbeta and 13 Jbeta primers. Here immunoSEQ multiplex PCR was the method, and the copy in TCRdb shows in-frame clones only, minus some. The sample holds approximately 150,000 clones, approximately 77% seen once. What was sequenced was PBMCs. The chain combines TRBV6-6 with TRBJ1-6, with a tentative D call TRBD1 (5 bases). This TCR derives from a female donor in good health and CMV-seronegative. As DNA, the CDR3 is TGTGCCAGTGGAGAGCAGGGAAATTCACCCCTCCACTTT. This encodes CASGEQGNSPLHF.